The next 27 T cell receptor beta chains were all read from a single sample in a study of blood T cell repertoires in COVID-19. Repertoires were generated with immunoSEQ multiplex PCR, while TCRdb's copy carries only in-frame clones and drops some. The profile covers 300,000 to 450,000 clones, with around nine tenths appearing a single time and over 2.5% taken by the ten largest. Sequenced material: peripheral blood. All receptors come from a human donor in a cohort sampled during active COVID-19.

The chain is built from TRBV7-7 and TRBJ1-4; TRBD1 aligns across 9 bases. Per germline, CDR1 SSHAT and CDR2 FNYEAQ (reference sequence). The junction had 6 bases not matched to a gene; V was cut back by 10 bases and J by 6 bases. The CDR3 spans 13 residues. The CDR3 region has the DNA TGTGCCATCTGGGACAGGGCTCATGAAAAACTGTTTTTT. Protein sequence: CAIWDRAHEKLFF.

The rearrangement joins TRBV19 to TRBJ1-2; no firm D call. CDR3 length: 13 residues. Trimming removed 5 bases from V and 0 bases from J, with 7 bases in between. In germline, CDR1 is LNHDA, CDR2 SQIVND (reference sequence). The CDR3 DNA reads TGTGCCAGTAGTTTCGGAGCTAACTATGGCTACACCTTC. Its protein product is CASSFGANYGYTF.

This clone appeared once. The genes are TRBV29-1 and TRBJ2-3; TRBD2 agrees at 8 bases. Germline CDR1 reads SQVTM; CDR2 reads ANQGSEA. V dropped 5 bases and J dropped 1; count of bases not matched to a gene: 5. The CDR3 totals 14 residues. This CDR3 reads CSVLIAGRTDTQYF. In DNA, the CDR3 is TGCAGCGTTTTAATAGCGGGACGCACAGATACGCAGTATTTT.

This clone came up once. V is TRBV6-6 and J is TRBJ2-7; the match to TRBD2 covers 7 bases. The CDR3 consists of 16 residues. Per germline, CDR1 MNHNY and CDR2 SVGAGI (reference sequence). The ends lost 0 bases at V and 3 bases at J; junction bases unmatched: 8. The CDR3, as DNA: TGTGCCAGCAGTTACTCGAGGGCCGGCGGGAGCTACGAGCAGTACTTC. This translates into CASSYSRAGGSYEQYF.

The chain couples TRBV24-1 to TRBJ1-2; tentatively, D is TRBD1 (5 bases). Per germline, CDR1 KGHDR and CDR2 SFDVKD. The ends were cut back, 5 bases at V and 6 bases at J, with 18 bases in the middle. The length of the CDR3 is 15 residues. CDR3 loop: CATSAASTAPHGYTF. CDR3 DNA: TGTGCCACCAGTGCGGCGTCGACAGCTCCCCATGGCTACACCTTC.

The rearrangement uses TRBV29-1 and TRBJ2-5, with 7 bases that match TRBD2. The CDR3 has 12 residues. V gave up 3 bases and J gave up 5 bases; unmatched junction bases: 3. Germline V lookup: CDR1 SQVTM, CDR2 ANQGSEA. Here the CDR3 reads CSVEEGGETQYF. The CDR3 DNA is TGCAGCGTTGAGGAGGGAGGGGAGACCCAGTACTTC.

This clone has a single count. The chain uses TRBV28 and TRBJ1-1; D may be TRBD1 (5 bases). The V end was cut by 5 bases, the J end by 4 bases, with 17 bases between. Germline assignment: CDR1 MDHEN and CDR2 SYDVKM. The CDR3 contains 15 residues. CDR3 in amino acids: CASSPPQGRGTEAFF. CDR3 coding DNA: TGTGCCAGCAGTCCACCTCAGGGAAGGGGCACTGAAGCTTTCTTT.

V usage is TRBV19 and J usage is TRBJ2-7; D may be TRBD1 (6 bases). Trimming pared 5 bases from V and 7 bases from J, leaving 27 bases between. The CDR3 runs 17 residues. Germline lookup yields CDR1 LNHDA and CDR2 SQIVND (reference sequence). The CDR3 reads CASSAYKTRDRIGEQYF. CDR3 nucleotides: TGTGCCAGTAGTGCCTACAAAACCCGAGACAGGATTGGTGAGCAGTACTTC. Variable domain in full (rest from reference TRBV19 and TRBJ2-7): DGGITQSPKYLFRKEGQNVTLSCEQNLNHDAMYWYRQDPGQGLRLIYYSQIVNDFQKGDIAEGYSVSREKKESFPLTVTSAQKNPTAFYLCASSAYKTRDRIGEQYFGPGTRLTVT.

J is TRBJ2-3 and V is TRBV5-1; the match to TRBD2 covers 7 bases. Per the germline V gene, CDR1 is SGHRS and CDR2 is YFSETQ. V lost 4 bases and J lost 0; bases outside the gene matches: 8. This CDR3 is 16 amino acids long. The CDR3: CASSPTSEASTDTQYF. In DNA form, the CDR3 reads TGCGCCAGCAGCCCTACTAGCGAGGCTAGCACAGATACGCAGTATTTT.

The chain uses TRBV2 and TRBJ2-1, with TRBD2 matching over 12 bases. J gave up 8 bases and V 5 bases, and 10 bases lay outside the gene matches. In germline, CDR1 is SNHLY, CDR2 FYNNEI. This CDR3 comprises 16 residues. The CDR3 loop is CASSQTSGSLNHEQFF. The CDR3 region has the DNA TGTGCCAGCAGTCAGACTAGCGGGAGTTTGAACCATGAGCAGTTCTTC.

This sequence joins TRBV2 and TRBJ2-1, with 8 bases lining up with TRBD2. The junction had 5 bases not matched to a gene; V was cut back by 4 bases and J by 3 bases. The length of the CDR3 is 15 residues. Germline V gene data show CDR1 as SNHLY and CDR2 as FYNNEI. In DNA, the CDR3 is TGTGCCAGCAGTGCCGAGCGGGAGTTCTACAATGAGCAGTTCTTC. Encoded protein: CASSAEREFYNEQFF.

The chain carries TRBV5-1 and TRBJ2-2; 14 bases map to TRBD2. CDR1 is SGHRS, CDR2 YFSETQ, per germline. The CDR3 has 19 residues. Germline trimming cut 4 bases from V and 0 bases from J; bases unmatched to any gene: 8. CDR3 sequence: CASSAPGTSGRANTGELFF. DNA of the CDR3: TGCGCCAGCAGCGCTCCCGGGACTAGCGGGAGAGCGAACACCGGGGAGCTGTTTTTT.

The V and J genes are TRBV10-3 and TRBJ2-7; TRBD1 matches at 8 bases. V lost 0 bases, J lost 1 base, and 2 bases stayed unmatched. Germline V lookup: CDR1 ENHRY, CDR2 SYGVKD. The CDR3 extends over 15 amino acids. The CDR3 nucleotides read TGTGCCATCAGTGAGTCTGGACAGGGTTCCTACGAGCAGTACTTC. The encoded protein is CAISESGQGSYEQYF.

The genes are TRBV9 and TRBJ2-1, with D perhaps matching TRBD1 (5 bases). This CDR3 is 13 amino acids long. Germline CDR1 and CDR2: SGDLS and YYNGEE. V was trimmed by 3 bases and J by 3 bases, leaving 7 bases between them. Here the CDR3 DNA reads TGTGCCAGCAGCGCGACAGACTACAATGAGCAGTTCTTC. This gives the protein CASSATDYNEQFF. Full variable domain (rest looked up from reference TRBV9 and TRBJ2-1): DSGVTQTPKHLITATGQRVTLRCSPRSGDLSVYWYQQSLDQGLQFLIQYYNGEERAKGNILERFSAQQFPDLHSELNLSSLELGDSALYFCASSATDYNEQFFGPGTRLTVL.

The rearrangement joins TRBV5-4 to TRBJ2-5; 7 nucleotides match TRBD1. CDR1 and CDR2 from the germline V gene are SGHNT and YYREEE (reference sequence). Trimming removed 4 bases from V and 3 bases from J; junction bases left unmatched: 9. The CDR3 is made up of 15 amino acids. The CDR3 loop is CASSAPGQTEETQYF. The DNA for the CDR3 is TGTGCCAGCAGCGCCCCGGGACAGACGGAAGAGACCCAGTACTTC.

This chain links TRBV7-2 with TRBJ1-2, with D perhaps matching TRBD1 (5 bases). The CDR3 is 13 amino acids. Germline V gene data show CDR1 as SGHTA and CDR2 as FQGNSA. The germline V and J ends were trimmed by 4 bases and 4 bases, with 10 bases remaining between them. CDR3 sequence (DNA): TGTGCCAGCAGCTGGGGGAGGACCTATGGCTACACCTTC. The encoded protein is CASSWGRTYGYTF.

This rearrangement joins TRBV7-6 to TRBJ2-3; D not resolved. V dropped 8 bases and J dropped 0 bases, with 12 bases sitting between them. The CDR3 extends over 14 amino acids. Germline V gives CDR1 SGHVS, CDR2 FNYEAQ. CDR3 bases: TGTGCCAGCCGTGTCGGTGCTAGCACAGATACGCAGTATTTT. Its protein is CASRVGASTDTQYF.

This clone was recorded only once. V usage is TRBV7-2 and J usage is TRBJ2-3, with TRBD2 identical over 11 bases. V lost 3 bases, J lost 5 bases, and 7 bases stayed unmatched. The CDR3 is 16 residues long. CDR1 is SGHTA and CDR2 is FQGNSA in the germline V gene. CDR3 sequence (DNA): TGTGCCAGCAGCTTTATTAGCGGGGGGGCTGGAGATACGCAGTATTTT. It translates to CASSFISGGAGDTQYF. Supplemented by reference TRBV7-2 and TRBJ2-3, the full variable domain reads GAGVSQSPSNKVTEKGKDVELRCDPISGHTALYWYRQSLGQGLEFLIYFQGNSAPDKSGLPSDRFSAERTGGSVSTLTIQRTQQEDSAVYLCASSFISGGAGDTQYFGPGTRLTVL.

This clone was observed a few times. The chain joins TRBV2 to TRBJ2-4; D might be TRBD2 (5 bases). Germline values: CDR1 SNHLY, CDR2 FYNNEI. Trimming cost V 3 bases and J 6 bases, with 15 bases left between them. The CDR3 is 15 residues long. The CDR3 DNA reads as TGTGCCAGCAGTGATGGGTCTAGCCATATAAACATTCAGTACTTC. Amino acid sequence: CASSDGSSHINIQYF.

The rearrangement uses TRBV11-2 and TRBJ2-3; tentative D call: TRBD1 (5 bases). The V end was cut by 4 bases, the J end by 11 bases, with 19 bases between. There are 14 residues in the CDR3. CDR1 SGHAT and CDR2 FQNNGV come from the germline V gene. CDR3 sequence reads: CASSYRPGPQGQYF. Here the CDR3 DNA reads TGTGCCAGCAGCTACAGGCCGGGCCCCCAGGGGCAGTATTTT.

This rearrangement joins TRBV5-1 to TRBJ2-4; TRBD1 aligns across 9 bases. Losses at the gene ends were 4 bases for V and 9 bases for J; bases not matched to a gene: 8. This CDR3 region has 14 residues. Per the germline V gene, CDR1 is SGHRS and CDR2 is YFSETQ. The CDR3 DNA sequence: TGCGCCAGCAGCCCCGGGACAGGGAGTTTCATTCAGTACTTC. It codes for CASSPGTGSFIQYF.

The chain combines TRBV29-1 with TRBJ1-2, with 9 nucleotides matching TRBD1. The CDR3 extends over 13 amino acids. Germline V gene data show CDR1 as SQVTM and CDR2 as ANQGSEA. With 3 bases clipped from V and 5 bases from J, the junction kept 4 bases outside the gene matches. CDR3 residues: CSVDMGQGYGYTF. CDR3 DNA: TGCAGCGTTGATATGGGACAGGGATATGGCTACACCTTC. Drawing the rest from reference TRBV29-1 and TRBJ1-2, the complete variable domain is SAVISQKPSRDICQRGTSLTIQCQVDSQVTMMFWYRQQPGQSLTLIATANQGSEATYESGFVIDKFPISRPNLTFSTLTVSNMSPEDSSIYLCSVDMGQGYGYTFGSGTRLTVV.

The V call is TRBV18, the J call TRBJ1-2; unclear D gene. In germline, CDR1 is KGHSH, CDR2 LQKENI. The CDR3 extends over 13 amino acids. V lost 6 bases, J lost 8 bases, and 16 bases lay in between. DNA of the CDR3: TGTGCCAGCTCCCCTGTGTCAGGCGGGGGCTACACCTTC. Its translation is CASSPVSGGGYTF.

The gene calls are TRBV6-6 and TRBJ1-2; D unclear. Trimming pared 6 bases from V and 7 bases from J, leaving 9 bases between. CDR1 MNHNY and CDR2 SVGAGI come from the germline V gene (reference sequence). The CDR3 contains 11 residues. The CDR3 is CASRWAAGYTF. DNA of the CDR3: TGTGCCAGCAGGTGGGCTGCTGGCTACACCTTC.

CDR3 DNA: TGTGCCAGCTCACCCGACAGGACCTACGAGCAGTACTTC. This gives the protein CASSPDRTYEQYF. This rearrangement joins TRBV18 to TRBJ2-7, with a possible D match to TRBD1 (6 bases). The length of the CDR3 is 13 residues. Germline values: CDR1 KGHSH, CDR2 LQKENI. V lost 3 bases and J lost 2, with 8 bases in between.

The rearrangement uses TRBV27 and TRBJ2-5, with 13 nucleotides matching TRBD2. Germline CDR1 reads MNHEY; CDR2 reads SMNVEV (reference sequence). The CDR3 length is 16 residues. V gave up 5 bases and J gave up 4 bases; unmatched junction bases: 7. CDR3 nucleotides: TGTGCCAGCAGTCCTGGACTAGCGGGAGTTCTAGAGACCCAGTACTTC. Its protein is CASSPGLAGVLETQYF.

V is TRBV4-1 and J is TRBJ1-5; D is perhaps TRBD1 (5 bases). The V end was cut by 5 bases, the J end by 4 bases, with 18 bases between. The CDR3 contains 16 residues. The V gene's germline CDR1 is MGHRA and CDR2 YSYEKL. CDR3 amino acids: CASSSARGPKNQPQHF. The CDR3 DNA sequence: TGCGCCAGCAGCTCCGCAAGGGGCCCTAAAAATCAGCCCCAGCATTTT.